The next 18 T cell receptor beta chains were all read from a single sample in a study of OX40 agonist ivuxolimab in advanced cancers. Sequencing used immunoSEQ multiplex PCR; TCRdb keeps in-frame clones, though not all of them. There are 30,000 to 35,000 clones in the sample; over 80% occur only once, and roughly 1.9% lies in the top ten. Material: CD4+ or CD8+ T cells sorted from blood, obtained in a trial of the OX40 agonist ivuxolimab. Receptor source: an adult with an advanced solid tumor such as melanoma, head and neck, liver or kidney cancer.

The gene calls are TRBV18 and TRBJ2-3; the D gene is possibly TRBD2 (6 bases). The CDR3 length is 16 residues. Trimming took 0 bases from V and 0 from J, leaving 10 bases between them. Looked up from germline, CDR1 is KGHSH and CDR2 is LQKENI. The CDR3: CASSPPSGLSTDTQYF. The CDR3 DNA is TGTGCCAGCTCACCACCTAGCGGCCTCAGCACAGATACGCAGTATTTT.

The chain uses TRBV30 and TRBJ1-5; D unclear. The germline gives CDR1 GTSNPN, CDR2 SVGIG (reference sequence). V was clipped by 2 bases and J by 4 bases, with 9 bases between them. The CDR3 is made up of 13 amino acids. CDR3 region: CAWSPTGNQPQHF. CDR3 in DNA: TGTGCCTGGAGTCCGACCGGTAATCAGCCCCAGCATTTT.

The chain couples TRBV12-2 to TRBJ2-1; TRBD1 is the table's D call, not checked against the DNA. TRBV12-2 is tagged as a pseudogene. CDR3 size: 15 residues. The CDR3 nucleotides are TGTGCAAGTCGCCCGGACAACAGCTCCTACAATGAGCAGTTCTTC. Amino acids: CASRPDNSSYNEQFF.

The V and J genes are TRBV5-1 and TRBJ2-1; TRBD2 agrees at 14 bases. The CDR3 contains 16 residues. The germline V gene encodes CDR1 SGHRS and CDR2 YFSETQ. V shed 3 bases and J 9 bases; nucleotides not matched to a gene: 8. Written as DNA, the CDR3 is TGCGCCAGCAGCTGGGGACTAGCGGGAGTTTCCAGTGAGCAGTTCTTC. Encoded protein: CASSWGLAGVSSEQFF. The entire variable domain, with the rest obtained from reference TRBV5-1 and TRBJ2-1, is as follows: KAGVTQTPRYLIKTRGQQVTLSCSPISGHRSVSWYQQTPGQGLQFLFEYFSETQRNKGNFPGRFSGRQFSNSRSEMNVSTLELGDSALYLCASSWGLAGVSSEQFFGPGTRLTVL.

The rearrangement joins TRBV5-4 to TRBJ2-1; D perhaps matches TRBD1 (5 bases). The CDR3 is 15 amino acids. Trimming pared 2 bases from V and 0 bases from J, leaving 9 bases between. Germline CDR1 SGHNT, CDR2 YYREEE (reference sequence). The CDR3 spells CASSFRQSSYNEQFF. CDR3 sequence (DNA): TGTGCCAGCAGCTTCAGACAGAGCTCCTACAATGAGCAGTTCTTC.

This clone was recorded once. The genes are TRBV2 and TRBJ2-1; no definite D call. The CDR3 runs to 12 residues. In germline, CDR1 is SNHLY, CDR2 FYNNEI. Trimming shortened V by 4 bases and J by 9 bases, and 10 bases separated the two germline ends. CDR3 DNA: TGTGCCAGCAGTGTGTCGGCTACTGAGCAGTTCTTC. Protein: CASSVSATEQFF.

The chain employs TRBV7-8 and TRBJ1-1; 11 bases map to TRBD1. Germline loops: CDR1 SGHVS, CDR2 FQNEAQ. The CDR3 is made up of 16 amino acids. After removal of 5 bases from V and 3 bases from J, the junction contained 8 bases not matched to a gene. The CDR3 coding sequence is TGTGCCAGCAGCAAACGGGACAGGGGGACGGACACTGAAGCTTTCTTT. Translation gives CASSKRDRGTDTEAFF. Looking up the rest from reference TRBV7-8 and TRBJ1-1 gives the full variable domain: GAGVSQSPRYKVAKRGQDVALRCDPISGHVSLFWYQQALGQGPEFLTYFQNEAQLDKSGLPSDRFFAERPEGSVSTLKIQRTQQEDSAVYLCASSKRDRGTDTEAFFGQGTRLTVV.

In DNA, the CDR3 is TGTGCCAGCAGCGTAGGGAGCTCTGGAAACACCATATATTTT. Translation: CASSVGSSGNTIYF. This sequence joins TRBV9 and TRBJ1-3; no definite D call. CDR3 length equals 14 residues. Per germline, CDR1 SGDLS and CDR2 YYNGEE. The germline V and J ends were trimmed by 0 bases and 0 bases, with 4 bases remaining between them.

DNA for the CDR3: TGTGCCACCAGTCCGGGCAGGGGACCCTACGAGCAGTACTTC. Translation: CATSPGRGPYEQYF. The chain recombines TRBV15 with TRBJ2-7; D possibly corresponds to TRBD1 (6 bases). This CDR3 is 14 amino acids long. Germline values: CDR1 LNHNV, CDR2 YYDKDF (reference sequence). Trimming took 6 bases from V and 2 from J, leaving 14 bases between them. Together with reference TRBV15 and TRBJ2-7, the CDR3 gives the full variable domain: DAMVIQNPRYQVTQFGKPVTLSCSQTLNHNVMYWYQQKSSQAPKLLFHYYDKDFNNEADTPDNFQSRRPNTSFCFLDIRSPGLGDTAMYLCATSPGRGPYEQYFGPGTRLTVT.

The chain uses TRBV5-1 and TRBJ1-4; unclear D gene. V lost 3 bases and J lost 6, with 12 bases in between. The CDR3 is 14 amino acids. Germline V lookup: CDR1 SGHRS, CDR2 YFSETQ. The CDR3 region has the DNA TGCGCCAGCAGCTCGGGCCGCGGCGATGAAAAACTGTTTTTT. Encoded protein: CASSSGRGDEKLFF.

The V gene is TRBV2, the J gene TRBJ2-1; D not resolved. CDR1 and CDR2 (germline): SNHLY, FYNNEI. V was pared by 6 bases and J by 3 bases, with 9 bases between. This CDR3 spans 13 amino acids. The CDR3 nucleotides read TGTGCCAGCAGCGGGCAACTCTACAATGAGCAGTTCTTC. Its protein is CASSGQLYNEQFF.

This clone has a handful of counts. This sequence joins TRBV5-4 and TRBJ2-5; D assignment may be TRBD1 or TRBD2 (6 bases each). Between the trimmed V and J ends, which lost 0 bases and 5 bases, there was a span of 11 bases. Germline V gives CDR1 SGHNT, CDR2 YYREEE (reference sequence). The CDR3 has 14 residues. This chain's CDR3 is CASSLVGGGETQYF. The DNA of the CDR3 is TGTGCCAGCAGCTTGGTGGGGGGCGGGGAGACCCAGTACTTC.

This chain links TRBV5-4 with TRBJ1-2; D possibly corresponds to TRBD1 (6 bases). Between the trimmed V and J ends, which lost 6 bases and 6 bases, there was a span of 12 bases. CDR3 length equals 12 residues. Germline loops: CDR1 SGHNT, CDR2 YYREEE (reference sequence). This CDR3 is CASTFSGDGYTF. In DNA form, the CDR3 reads TGTGCCAGCACCTTCTCAGGGGATGGCTACACCTTC. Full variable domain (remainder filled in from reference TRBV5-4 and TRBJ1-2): ETGVTQSPTHLIKTRGQQVTLRCSSQSGHNTVSWYQQALGQGPQFIFQYYREEENGRGNFPPRFSGLQFPNYSSELNVNALELDDSALYLCASTFSGDGYTFGSGTRLTVV.

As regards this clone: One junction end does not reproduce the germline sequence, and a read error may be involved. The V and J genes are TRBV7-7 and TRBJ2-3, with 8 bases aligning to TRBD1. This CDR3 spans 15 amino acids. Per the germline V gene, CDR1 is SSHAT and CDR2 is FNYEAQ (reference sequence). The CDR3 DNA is TGTGCTAGCACCCTGGGGACAGGACCCACAGATACGCAGTATTTT. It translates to CASTLGTGPTDTQYF. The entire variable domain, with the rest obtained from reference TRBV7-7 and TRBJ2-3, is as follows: GAGVSQSPRYKVTKRGQDVTLRCDPISSHATLYWYQQALGQGPEFLTYFNYEAQPDKSGLPSDRFSAERPEGSISTLTIQRTEQRDSAMYRCASTLGTGPTDTQYFGPGTRLTVL.

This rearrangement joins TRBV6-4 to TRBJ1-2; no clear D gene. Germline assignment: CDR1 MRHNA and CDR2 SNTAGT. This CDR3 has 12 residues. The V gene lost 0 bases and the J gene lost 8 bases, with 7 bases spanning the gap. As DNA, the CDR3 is TGTGCCAGCAGTGACTCGGTTCGAGGCTACACCTTC. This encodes CASSDSVRGYTF.

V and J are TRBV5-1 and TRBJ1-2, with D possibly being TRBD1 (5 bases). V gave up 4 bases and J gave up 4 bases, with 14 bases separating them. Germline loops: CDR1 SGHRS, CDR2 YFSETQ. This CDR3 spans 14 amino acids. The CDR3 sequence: CASSPDSIFYGYTF. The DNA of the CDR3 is TGCGCCAGCAGCCCCGACAGTATCTTCTATGGCTACACCTTC.

DNA of the CDR3: TGTGCCAGCAGCTCCGGGACTAGCGTTACCTACGAGCAGTACTTC. It specifies CASSSGTSVTYEQYF. The V and J genes are TRBV11-2 and TRBJ2-7; TRBD2 aligns across 10 bases. The V gene end was trimmed by 4 bases and the J gene end by 2 bases; junction bases not matched to a gene: 5. Per the germline V gene, CDR1 is SGHAT and CDR2 is FQNNGV. The CDR3 covers 15 residues.

The CDR3 nucleotides are TGTGCCAGCAGCTTGGTACTTTTTGGTCGAACCCGGTACGAGCAGTACTTC. Protein sequence: CASSLVLFGRTRYEQYF. The V gene is TRBV5-6, the J gene TRBJ2-7; D not certain. The CDR3 length is 17 residues. V gave up 0 bases and J gave up 4 bases, with 20 bases separating them. Germline CDR1 and CDR2: SGHDT and YYEEEE.